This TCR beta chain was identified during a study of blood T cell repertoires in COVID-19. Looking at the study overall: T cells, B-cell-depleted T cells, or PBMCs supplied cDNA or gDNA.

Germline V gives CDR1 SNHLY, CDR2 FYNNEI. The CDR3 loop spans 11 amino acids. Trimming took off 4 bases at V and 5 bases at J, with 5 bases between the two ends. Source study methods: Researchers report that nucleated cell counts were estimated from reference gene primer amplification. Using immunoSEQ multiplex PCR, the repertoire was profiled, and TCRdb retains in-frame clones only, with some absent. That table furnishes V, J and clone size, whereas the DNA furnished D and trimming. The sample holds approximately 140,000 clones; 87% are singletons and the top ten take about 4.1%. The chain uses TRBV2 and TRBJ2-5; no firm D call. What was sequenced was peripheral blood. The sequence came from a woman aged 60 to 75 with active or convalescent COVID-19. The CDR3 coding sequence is TGTGCCAGCAGTGTTATGGAGACCCAGTACTTC. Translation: CASSVMETQYF.